These T cell receptor beta chains were read from a single sample in a study of blood T cell repertoires in COVID-19. Libraries were prepared by immunoSEQ multiplex PCR; TCRdb keeps only in-frame clonotypes and omits some of them. Among roughly 250,000 clones listed, 80% to 90% were seen once. Sequenced input: peripheral blood. The receptors were sampled from a man aged 40-50 years with active or convalescent COVID-19. CDR3s include the opening cysteine and the closing phenylalanine or tryptophan. A D gene is named only where the DNA matches it firmly. Expanded clones get a size class; other rows say once, few or many, or leave the size out.

>NA|NA|TRBV11-2|TRBJ1-1
TGTGCCAGCAGCTTGTTTGGGGGGGGATCCACTGAAGCTTTCTTT
CASSLFGGGSTEAFF
>TRBD1|NA|TRBV4-2|TRBJ1-3
TGTGCCAGCAGCCAACGGACAGGGAACTCTGGAAACACCATATATTTT
CASSQRTGNSGNTIYF
>TRBD1|NA|TRBV5-4|TRBJ1-1
TGTGCCAGCAGTTTGGGACAGATTTTGAACACTGAAGCTTTCTTT
CASSLGQILNTEAFF
>TRBD1|NA|TRBV9|TRBJ2-2
TGTGCCAGCAGCCCGAGGGGACAGGCCGACACCGGGGAGCTGTTTTTT
CASSPRGQADTGELFF
>TRBD2|NA|TRBV5-4|TRBJ2-5
TGTGCCAGCAGCCCCCCGGGGAGCGGGAGGGATCTCCAAGAGACCCAGTACTTC
CASSPPGSGRDLQETQYF
>TRBD1|NA|TRBV6-1|TRBJ1-4
TGTGCCAGCAGTGAGGGGGACAGTTGGGAAAAACTGTTTTTT
CASSEGDSWEKLFF
>TRBD1|NA|TRBV30|TRBJ2-5
TGTGCCTGGGACTCAGGGGGAGAGACCCAGTACTTC
CAWDSGGETQYF
>TRBD1|once|TRBV19|TRBJ1-5
TGTGCCAGTAGTACAGGACAGGGAAGGGATCAGCCCCAGCATTTT
CASSTGQGRDQPQHF
>TRBD1|NA|TRBV7-9|TRBJ2-7
TGTGCCAGCAGCCCGACAGGGAGTGCCTACGAGCAGTACTTC
CASSPTGSAYEQYF
>NA|NA|TRBV27|TRBJ2-3
TGTGCCAGCCAAAGATTACCGAACCTAGCGGATACGCAGTATTTT
CASQRLPNLADTQYF
>TRBD2|NA|TRBV7-3|TRBJ2-2
TGTGCCAGCAGCTCGGGACTAAGCGGCACCGGGGAGCTGTTTTTT
CASSSGLSGTGELFF
>TRBD1|once|TRBV19|TRBJ1-2
TGTGCCAGTAGTACCCTCATATCCCTCGGACAGGGGGAGGGCTACACCTTC
CASSTLISLGQGEGYTF
>NA|NA|TRBV28|TRBJ1-3
TGTGCCAGCAGTTGGACAGTCGCTGGAAACACCATATATTTT
CASSWTVAGNTIYF
>NA|NA|TRBV18|TRBJ1-2
TGTGCCAGCTCACCACAGACCCAGGGCCATGGCTACACCTTC
CASSPQTQGHGYTF
>NA|NA|TRBV7-2|TRBJ1-5
TGTGCCAGCAGCTGGGAAGGGAGGACCAATCAGCCCCAGCATTTT
CASSWEGRTNQPQHF
>NA|NA|TRBV24-1|TRBJ2-7
TGTGCCACCGGGGGACAAAAGCACGAGCAGTACTTC
CATGGQKHEQYF
>NA|NA|TRBV7-9|TRBJ2-5
TGTGCCAGCAGCTTAGAAGGGGTACCCCAAGAGACCCAGTACTTC
CASSLEGVPQETQYF
>NA|once|TRBV18|TRBJ1-2
TGTGCCAGCTCACCGAACGGGGAGATTGGCTACACCTTC
CASSPNGEIGYTF
>NA|NA|TRBV15|TRBJ2-1
TGTGCCACCAGCAGAGAGGAGGGAGCGAATGAGCAGTTCTTC
CATSREEGANEQFF
>NA|NA|TRBV5-1|TRBJ2-1
TGCGCCAGCAGCGGCGCGGAAGCGGCCCACAATGAGCAGTTCTTC
CASSGAEAAHNEQFF
>TRBD1|NA|TRBV6-5|TRBJ1-2
TGTGCCAGCAGTCGGGACAGGGATTGGGGCTACACCTTC
CASSRDRDWGYTF
>NA|NA|TRBV30|TRBJ1-5
TGTGCCTGGGCCAGTTTTGGCAATCAGCCCCAGCATTTT
CAWASFGNQPQHF
>NA|NA|TRBV5-1|TRBJ1-6
TGCGCCAGCAGCTTGATCGAAGGGGTCTATAATTCACCCCTCCACTTT
CASSLIEGVYNSPLHF
>NA|NA|TRBV3-1/TRBV3-2|TRBJ1-2
TGTGCCAGCAGCCCCCAGGCCATGGGGCGAGAAGGCTACACCTTC
CASSPQAMGREGYTF
>NA|few|TRBV7-2|TRBJ2-2
TGTGCCAGCAGCTTTCAGGGCACCGGGGAGCTGTTTTTT
CASSFQGTGELFF
>NA|NA|TRBV25-1|TRBJ1-4
TGTGCCAGCAGTGAGGGAGCAACTAATGAAAAACTGTTTTTT
CASSEGATNEKLFF
>NA|NA|TRBV10-2|TRBJ2-1
TGCGCCAGCAGTGACGGCGGCTCCTACAATGAGCAGTTCTTC
CASSDGGSYNEQFF
>NA|few|TRBV5-1|TRBJ2-2
TGCGCCAGCAGCTTGCACAGATCGACCGGGGAGCTGTTTTTT
CASSLHRSTGELFF
>NA|NA|TRBV11-2|TRBJ1-2
TGTGCCAGCAGCAACAACAATAACTATGGCTACACCTTC
CASSNNNNYGYTF
>TRBD1|NA|TRBV5-1|TRBJ2-7
TGCGCCAGCAGCATCCGACAGGGGGGATCCTACGAGCAGTACTTC
CASSIRQGGSYEQYF
>NA|NA|TRBV18|TRBJ2-1
TGTGCCAGCTCATCCAAACCCCCCGGGGGTTACAATGAGCAGTTCTTC
CASSSKPPGGYNEQFF
>NA|NA|TRBV7-8|TRBJ1-1
TGTGCCAGCAGCTCGGGGGTGAGAACTGAAGCTTTCTTT
CASSSGVRTEAFF
>TRBD1|NA|TRBV28|TRBJ1-1
TGTGCCAGCAGTTCTGGACAGGGAGCTTACACTGAAGCTTTCTTT
CASSSGQGAYTEAFF